These 27 T cell receptor beta chains came from one sample sequenced in a study of OX40 agonist ivuxolimab in advanced cancers. Sequencing used immunoSEQ multiplex PCR; TCRdb keeps in-frame clones, though not all of them. The sample lists 60,000 to 95,000 clones; 85% were seen once. Source: CD4+ or CD8+ T cells sorted from blood, taken in a trial of the OX40 agonist ivuxolimab. The origin of the receptors is an adult with an advanced solid tumor such as melanoma, head and neck, liver or kidney cancer.

The chain uses TRBV2 and TRBJ1-1; weak D call: TRBD1 (5 bases). Trimming removed 2 bases from V and 5 bases from J, with 9 bases in between. The germline V gene encodes CDR1 SNHLY and CDR2 FYNNEI. The CDR3 is 13 residues long. CDR3 bases: TGTGCCAGCAGTGAATTGGGGGGAACTGAAGCTTTCTTT. Translating it yields CASSELGGTEAFF.

The V and J genes are TRBV2 and TRBJ2-6; D ambiguous. The CDR3 has 14 residues. Germline CDR1 is SNHLY and CDR2 is FYNNEI. The V gene lost 2 bases and the J gene lost 0 bases, with 2 bases spanning the gap. CDR3 in amino acids: CASSENSGANVLTF. CDR3 DNA: TGTGCCAGCAGTGAAAACTCTGGGGCCAACGTCCTGACTTTC.

The CDR3 DNA reads as TGTGCCAGCAGCGTACCCGGGACGGCGAACACCGGGGAGCTGTTTTTT. Translating gives CASSVPGTANTGELFF. This chain connects TRBV5-4 to TRBJ2-2; D assignment may be TRBD1 or TRBD2 (5 bases each). The CDR3 runs 16 residues. The germline V gene has CDR1 SGHNT and CDR2 YYREEE (reference sequence). The germline V and J ends were trimmed by 4 bases and 0 bases, with 13 bases remaining between them. Drawing the rest from reference TRBV5-4 and TRBJ2-2, the complete variable domain is ETGVTQSPTHLIKTRGQQVTLRCSSQSGHNTVSWYQQALGQGPQFIFQYYREEENGRGNFPPRFSGLQFPNYSSELNVNALELDDSALYLCASSVPGTANTGELFFGEGSRLTVL.

The gene calls are TRBV6-1 and TRBJ1-3; perhaps TRBD1 as D (5 bases). The CDR3 is made up of 15 amino acids. The V gene's germline CDR1 is MNHNS and CDR2 SASEGT. The germline V and J ends were trimmed by 5 bases and 2 bases, with 13 bases remaining between them. The CDR3, as DNA: TGTGCCAGCAGTATAGGGGAGTCCGCTGGAAACACCATATATTTT. Translating it yields CASSIGESAGNTIYF.

The chain joins TRBV2 to TRBJ2-1; D gene uncertain. CDR1 and CDR2 from the germline V gene are SNHLY and FYNNEI. Deletions cut 2 bases from V and 4 bases from J, with 0 bases between. CDR3 length equals 11 residues. The CDR3 spells CASSEYNEQFF. CDR3 nucleotides: TGTGCCAGCAGTGAATACAATGAGCAGTTCTTC.

The chain carries TRBV6-5 and TRBJ1-5; D call uncertain. Germline V gene lookup returns CDR1 MNHEY and CDR2 SVGAGI. Trimming removed 0 bases from V and 7 bases from J, with 13 bases in between. The CDR3 totals 15 residues. The chain's CDR3 is CASSYSSLGGQPQHF. The DNA for the CDR3 is TGTGCCAGCAGTTACTCGTCTTTGGGTGGGCAGCCCCAGCATTTT.

Concerning this clone itself: Sequence at one end of the junction differs from germline and may be a read error. The CDR3 sequence: CASSLGTAHQETQYF. The CDR3, as DNA: TGTGCTAGCAGCTTGGGGACAGCCCACCAAGAGACCCAGTACTTC. The chain recombines TRBV7-7 with TRBJ2-5; TRBD1 matches at 7 bases. Germline assignment: CDR1 SSHAT and CDR2 FNYEAQ (reference sequence). The CDR3 has 15 amino acids.

The rearrangement links TRBV4-3 to TRBJ1-1, with no clear D. Germline-derived CDR1 and CDR2 are LGHNA and YSLEER. V shed 0 bases and J shed 3 bases, with 17 bases lying between them. This CDR3 is 17 amino acids long. CDR3 in DNA: TGCGCCAGCAGCCAAGATACAGCCCTGGTTTTGGACACTGAAGCTTTCTTT. Protein sequence: CASSQDTALVLDTEAFF.

The table lists this clone with a few counts. The chain combines TRBV9 with TRBJ1-5, with D possibly matching TRBD1 (5 bases). CDR1 and CDR2 from the germline V gene are SGDLS and YYNGEE. V was clipped by 0 bases and J by 2 bases, with 12 bases between them. This CDR3 is built from 16 residues. The CDR3 reads CASSVDQGFGNQPQHF. As DNA, the CDR3 is TGTGCCAGCAGCGTAGATCAGGGCTTCGGCAATCAGCCCCAGCATTTT.

The V and J genes are TRBV19 and TRBJ2-1, with D possibly TRBD2 on 7 matching bases. V lost 1 base, J lost 5 bases, and 12 bases lay in between. Per the germline V gene, CDR1 is LNHDA and CDR2 is SQIVND (reference sequence). The CDR3 contains 15 residues. This CDR3 reads CASSIGGGVDNEQFF. CDR3 nucleotides: TGTGCCAGTAGTATAGGAGGGGGGGTAGACAATGAGCAGTTCTTC.

This rearrangement joins TRBV2 to TRBJ2-2; D is perhaps TRBD2 (7 bases). The V end lost 6 bases, the J end lost 0 bases, and 17 bases lay between the germline ends. In germline, CDR1 is SNHLY, CDR2 FYNNEI. The CDR3 has 17 amino acids. CDR3 sequence: CASRVGGGGTNTGELFF. The CDR3 DNA reads as TGTGCCAGCAGGGTGGGGGGCGGGGGTACGAACACCGGGGAGCTGTTTTTT.

V usage is TRBV2 and J usage is TRBJ1-1, with a tentative D call TRBD1 (6 bases). The CDR3 length is 11 residues. Trimming shortened V by 8 bases and J by 11 bases, and 15 bases separated the two germline ends. The germline gives CDR1 SNHLY, CDR2 FYNNEI. CDR3 nucleotide sequence: TGTGCCAGCTCCGAGGGGGGTAGTGCTTTCTTT. This sequence encodes CASSEGGSAFF.

Concerning this clone itself: Relative to the germline gene, one junction end is altered; a read error may explain this. The rearrangement uses TRBV11-2 and TRBJ2-3, with 7 bases lining up with TRBD2. CDR3 length equals 14 residues. Germline V CDR1 and CDR2: SGHAT, FQNNGV. The DNA of the CDR3 is TGTGCCAGCAGCTACCCGGGACTAAAAACCCCAGGCGATTTT. Residues: CASSYPGLKTPGDF.

V usage is TRBV5-4 and J usage is TRBJ2-3, with 7 bases lining up with TRBD2. The CDR3 contains 13 residues. The junction had 10 bases not matched to a gene; V was cut back by 4 bases and J by 11 bases. Germline CDR1 SGHNT, CDR2 YYREEE (reference sequence). In nucleotides, the CDR3 is TGTGCCAGCAGCCTTTGGGGGGGGGTTAAGCAGTATTTT. It is translated as CASSLWGGVKQYF. Full variable domain (missing parts from reference TRBV5-4 and TRBJ2-3): ETGVTQSPTHLIKTRGQQVTLRCSSQSGHNTVSWYQQALGQGPQFIFQYYREEENGRGNFPPRFSGLQFPNYSSELNVNALELDDSALYLCASSLWGGVKQYFGPGTRLTVL.

The V gene is TRBV7-9, the J gene TRBJ2-3, with 7 bases identical to TRBD2. J gave up 3 bases and V 8 bases, and 11 bases lay outside the gene matches. Germline values: CDR1 SEHNR, CDR2 FQNEAQ (reference sequence). The CDR3 consists of 15 residues. CDR3 DNA: TGTGCCAGCGCAACTAGCGCAGTTGGGACAGATACGCAGTATTTT. Amino acid sequence: CASATSAVGTDTQYF.

The chain links TRBV28 to TRBJ2-7, with D possibly matching TRBD1 (6 bases). This CDR3 region has 12 residues. V was shortened by 8 bases and J by 3 bases, with 11 bases between the two germline ends. The germline gives CDR1 MDHEN, CDR2 SYDVKM. The chain's CDR3 is CASDSQGYEQYF. The CDR3 bases are TGTGCCAGCGACTCACAGGGCTACGAGCAGTACTTC. The full variable domain, completed using reference TRBV28 and TRBJ2-7, is DVKVTQSSRYLVKRTGEKVFLECVQDMDHENMFWYRQDPGLGLRLIYFSYDVKMKEKGDIPEGYSVSREKKERFSLILESASTNQTSMYLCASDSQGYEQYFGPGTRLTVT.

The rearrangement joins TRBV27 to TRBJ2-3; D gene ambiguous. Trimming removed 6 bases from V and 2 bases from J, with 9 bases in between. The CDR3 extends over 13 amino acids. CDR1 and CDR2 (germline): MNHEY, SMNVEV (reference sequence). The CDR3 nucleotides are TGTGCCAGCAGCGACATGCTCACAGATACGCAGTATTTT. Translation: CASSDMLTDTQYF.

This chain links TRBV6-1 with TRBJ2-3, with D perhaps matching TRBD1 or TRBD2 (5 bases each). The CDR3 runs to 12 residues. Trimming took off 9 bases at V and 2 bases at J, with 9 bases between the two ends. Germline values: CDR1 MNHNS, CDR2 SASEGT. The CDR3 reads CASGGYTDTQYF. CDR3 DNA: TGTGCCAGTGGGGGATACACAGATACGCAGTATTTT.

A single count supports this clone. The gene calls are TRBV6-1 and TRBJ1-4; D perhaps matches TRBD1 (5 bases). V lost 6 bases and J 3 bases, leaving 11 bases between the germline ends. The CDR3 sequence is 14 residues long. Germline V lookup: CDR1 MNHNS, CDR2 SASEGT. Here the CDR3 reads CASSGQWANEKLFF. Here the CDR3 DNA reads TGTGCCAGCAGCGGACAATGGGCTAATGAAAAACTGTTTTTT.

The rearrangement joins TRBV7-8 to TRBJ1-5; weak D call: TRBD1 (5 bases). Per the germline V gene, CDR1 is SGHVS and CDR2 is FQNEAQ. Trimming removed 5 bases at V and 5 bases at J, with 7 bases between. The CDR3 loop spans 12 amino acids. The CDR3 loop reads CASSRRDQPQHF. CDR3 bases: TGTGCCAGCAGCCGCAGGGATCAGCCCCAGCATTTT.

This sequence joins TRBV19 and TRBJ1-5; possible D gene TRBD1, 5 bases. The V and J ends lost 1 base and 5 bases respectively, with 12 bases between them. The CDR3 has 15 amino acids. Germline assignment: CDR1 LNHDA and CDR2 SQIVND (reference sequence). The CDR3 sequence is CASSIGGNIYQPQHF. DNA of the CDR3: TGTGCCAGTAGTATAGGGGGGAATATTTATCAGCCCCAGCATTTT.

The V gene is TRBV18, the J gene TRBJ2-7; 10 bases match TRBD2. This CDR3 spans 16 amino acids. The germline CDR1 and CDR2 sequences are KGHSH and LQKENI. With 6 bases clipped from V and 0 bases from J, the junction kept 8 bases outside the gene matches. CDR3 region: CASSPSSGGHSYEQYF. CDR3 bases: TGTGCCAGCTCGCCTAGTAGCGGGGGGCACTCCTACGAGCAGTACTTC.

The V and J genes are TRBV27 and TRBJ1-1; 10 nucleotides match TRBD1. Germline lookup yields CDR1 MNHEY and CDR2 SMNVEV (reference sequence). The V segment lost 4 bases and the J segment 4 bases; nucleotides outside the gene matches: 3. This CDR3 has 14 residues. CDR3 bases: TGTGCCAGCAGTTCGGGACAGGGGTTCACTGAAGCTTTCTTT. Its protein product is CASSSGQGFTEAFF.

The rearrangement joins TRBV5-1 to TRBJ1-1; TRBD1 aligns across 7 bases. Germline CDR1 and CDR2: SGHRS and YFSETQ. With 0 bases clipped from V and 7 bases from J, the junction kept 9 bases outside the gene matches. The CDR3 has 15 amino acids. CDR3 nucleotide sequence: TGCGCCAGCAGCTTGGCCATTTCAGGGGGAGTTGAAGCTTTCTTT. Its protein product is CASSLAISGGVEAFF.

This clone was detected only a few times. The sample has other DNA sequences that encode this CDR3 too. The V and J genes are TRBV7-8 and TRBJ2-7; D may be TRBD2 (6 bases). This CDR3 is 14 amino acids long. From germline, CDR1 is SGHVS and CDR2 FQNEAQ. Trimming took 1 base from V and 3 from J, leaving 10 bases between them. The CDR3 is CASSLGRRGYEQYF. In DNA, the CDR3 is TGTGCCAGCAGCTTAGGACGGCGGGGCTACGAGCAGTACTTC.

The chain employs TRBV5-1 and TRBJ2-1; D possibly uses TRBD1 or TRBD2 (5 bases each). V lost 4 bases and J lost 7, with 24 bases in between. Per germline, CDR1 SGHRS and CDR2 YFSETQ. The CDR3 has 17 residues. The CDR3 loop reads CASSQDSGTPGGNEQFF. CDR3 DNA: TGCGCCAGCAGCCAGGACTCCGGGACCCCGGGCGGGAATGAGCAGTTCTTC.

V is TRBV29-1 and J is TRBJ2-1, with D perhaps TRBD2 (6 bases). This CDR3 is 15 amino acids long. V was cut by 1 base and J by 0 bases, with 10 bases left in between. The germline V gene encodes CDR1 SQVTM and CDR2 ANQGSEA. The CDR3: CSVEGGVSSYNEQFF. The CDR3 bases are TGCAGCGTTGAAGGCGGGGTCAGCTCCTACAATGAGCAGTTCTTC.